Below, one T cell receptor (beta chain) is given with its context. What this receptor recognizes is not known. No much larger clonotype is one base removed from it; base qualities were not supplied. All of the isolated RNA was reverse transcribed with the High Capacity cDNA Reverse Transcription Kit, so expressed TCRB transcripts were sequenced. Deep immunoSEQ sequencing was performed on naive, central memory and regulatory T cell samples, with an average of around 3.5 million total reads per sample. Sorted cells were lysed in RLT buffer and RNA was extracted with DNase-treated RNeasy Micro or Mini kits, depending on cell number. To prevent cross-contamination, every cell subset was processed on its own, while patient and healthy donor samples were processed together. TCRB sequences were amplified from cDNA with the immunoSEQ multiplex PCR, producing 87-bp fragments spanning the CDR3 region. The amplicons were sequenced using the Illumina HiSeq platform. In the source study's methods: Synthetic template baselines were used to correct PCR bias computationally, reads within Hamming distance 2 were collapsed together, and singletons that could not be merged were discarded. Reads were aligned to IMGT to assign V, D and J genes, CDR3 length, and insertions or deletions at six rearrangement sites. Within each subset, clonotype counts were normalized to the number of sorted cells before true diversity and Gini coefficients were calculated with the tcR R package. The overlap coefficient, calculated on TCRB nucleotide sequences, was used to measure repertoire sharing. Out-of-frame TCRB sequences from naive cells were analyzed as a proxy for the pre-selection repertoire. Not all clones reach the TCRdb copy of this immuneACCESS table, which keeps in-frame sequences only. Checked studies attribute under half of the gap to unresolved V genes and leave the rest unexplained. V, J and clone size were drawn from that table, and D and trimming were deduced from the DNA. The sample yields a few hundred thousand clones; approximately 25% were counted once. The ten largest clones take up 0.012% of the sample.

A single peripheral blood draw of about 116 mL on average was collected from each donor into heparinised tubes. A BD FACSAria II and a panel including CD45RO, CCR7, CD25, CD127, CD95 and CD27 were used to sort naive, central memory, regulatory and stem cell-like memory CD4+ T cells. Purity was above 98% for every sorted population. PBMCs were isolated immediately by Lymphoprep density gradient centrifugation and stained directly without culture. Samples were stained and sorted in pairs, with one healthy donor and one patient per experiment, so that batch effects were minimized. V lost 5 bases and J lost 6 bases; the stretch between them is 20 bases long. CDR1 MGHRA and CDR2 YSYEKL were looked up in the germline V gene. Counted from cysteine to phenylalanine, this CDR3 has 16 amino acids. Solely the CDR3 DNA is kept, with 48 bases framed from the first base. The source of the sample is a study of beta chain features in type 1 diabetes listed by TCRdb under 2018. Turning to the overall study: Mean age, gender distribution, total cell number and subset yield did not differ between patients and healthy donors. Naive and central memory subsets were obtained from all 30 or so donors, but regulatory and stem cell-like memory subsets were isolated from only 8 patients and about eight healthy donors. The study compared the TCRB repertoires of sorted circulating CD4+ T cell subsets in recently diagnosed type 1 diabetes patients with those in matched healthy donors. A total of some 100,000,000 sorted cells were examined across all samples, and a strong correlation was observed between cell number per subset and RNA yield. General conclusions and limits of the study: In all four CD4+ subsets, TCRB CDR3 length was moderately but significantly shorter in type 1 diabetes patients. Sequencing cDNA rather than genomic DNA could over-represent highly expressing activated cells, although activation and CD3 levels did not differ between groups. At VDJ recombination sites, patients with type 1 diabetes made fewer insertions and deleted more nucleotides, a pattern implying thymic rearrangement abnormalities. Shorter templates might be favored by PCR, yet because patient and control samples were amplified and corrected together, any such skew would affect both groups equally. Because the HLA sub-analyses included only small numbers of individuals, any influence of HLA type on TCRB rearrangement was left unresolved. Naive, central memory and regulatory TCRB repertoires appeared to be more alike among patients than among healthy donors.

The clonotype comes from a young woman with type 1 diabetes. Sequencing was done on a sample of naive CD4+ T cells from blood. What the cell subset or site label conveys for this sample: true naive CD4+ T cells. The chain uses TRBV4-1 and TRBJ2-4, with the D gene uncertain. The CDR3 region: CASSEAVAPRRNIQYF. The sequenced DNA: TGCGCCAGCAGCGAAGCTGTAGCCCCGCGGAGAAACATTCAGTACTTC.